The clone carrying this T cell receptor beta chain has more than one count but fewer than ten. Its antigen remains unidentified. The data belong to a study of blood T cells in healthy people across ages. About the study: Roughly one uniquely barcoded beta molecule per two T cells was captured. Study-level findings and limits: Among long-lived donors, naive CD4+ cells were more numerous and diversity higher than in aged donors. As age increased, TCR beta diversity per million T cells fell in a roughly linear fashion.

A J-beta primer mix and a sample-barcoded 5' primer were used in a second PCR of roughly 6 to 12 cycles. TCRdb reprocessed the 5' RACE reads with MiXCR, giving one entry per CDR3 protein. The data show about 720,000 distinct CDR3 sequences, 22% seen once. Trimming shortened V by 5 bases and J by 3 bases, and 7 bases separated the two germline ends. CDR1 is SGHTA, CDR2 FQGNSA, per germline. The CDR3 totals 12 residues. Each donor's blood draw was approximately 10 milliliters of peripheral blood. The rearrangement uses TRBV7-2 and TRBJ1-2; tentative D call: TRBD1 (5 bases). Sequencing was performed on blood. The receptor was isolated from an older man in good health. The CDR3 reads CASSPGYYGYTF. In nucleotides, the CDR3 is TGTGCCAGCAGCCCAGGGTACTATGGCTACACCTTC.